The 14 T cell receptor beta chains given below trace back to one sample, sequenced in a study of CD8 T cells in Susac syndrome. Reverse transcription of roughly 0.5 to 1 ug RNA used random hexamers. TCRdb recomputed calls from the immunoSEQ multiplex PCR reads with MiXCR, one row per CDR3 protein. The sample contains more than 200,000 distinct CDR3 sequences, about 93% of which appear only once. Sequenced: CD4+ T cells from PBMCs. Receptors were obtained from a human donor with multiple sclerosis.

The chain combines TRBV19 with TRBJ2-5; D gene unclear. The germline gives CDR1 LNHDA, CDR2 SQIVND (reference sequence). The CDR3 has 13 residues. V was clipped by 3 bases and J by 4 bases, with 9 bases between them. CDR3 sequence (DNA): TGTGCCAGTAGTATGTGGGTATCAGAGACCCAGTACTTC. The encoded protein is CASSMWVSETQYF.

J is TRBJ2-5 and V is TRBV12-3 or TRBV12-4; D remains ambiguous. V was cut by 3 bases and J by 3 bases, with 8 bases left in between. CDR3 length: 13 residues. CDR3 sequence (DNA): TGTGCCAGCAGTTTTGTAAGGAAAGAGACCCAGTACTTC. Translating it yields CASSFVRKETQYF.

Written as DNA, the CDR3 is TGTGCCAGCAGCCCCCCGACTAGCGGGCTAGGCACAGATACGCAGTATTTT. Its translation: CASSPPTSGLGTDTQYF. The chain links TRBV7-8 to TRBJ2-3; 10 bases are a match to TRBD2. The CDR3 sequence is 17 residues long. The germline V gene has CDR1 SGHVS and CDR2 FQNEAQ. After removal of 5 bases from V and 1 base from J, the junction contained 9 bases not matched to a gene.

CDR3 sequence reads: CASSPAGGMYNEQFF. CDR3 DNA: TGTGCCAGCAGCCCAGCGGGAGGAATGTACAATGAGCAGTTCTTC. The rearrangement joins TRBV9 to TRBJ2-1, with TRBD2 identical over 9 bases. Germline V CDR1 and CDR2: SGDLS, YYNGEE. The CDR3 has 15 amino acids. V shed 4 bases, J shed 4 bases, and the junction held 6 bases outside the gene matches.

J is TRBJ2-3 and V is TRBV3-1; 7 bases align to TRBD2. The CDR3 is 18 amino acids. V lost 0 bases, J lost 0 bases, and 9 bases stayed unmatched. The germline CDR1 and CDR2 sequences are LGHDT and YNNKEL (reference sequence). The CDR3 reads CASSQEMVGLRSTDTQYF. CDR3 nucleotide sequence: TGTGCCAGCAGCCAAGAAATGGTGGGACTACGGAGCACAGATACGCAGTATTTT.

V and J are TRBV20-1 and TRBJ2-5; 10 bases align to TRBD1. The V gene's germline CDR1 is DFQATT and CDR2 SNEGSKA (reference sequence). V was pared by 8 bases and J by 4 bases, with 10 bases of the junction left unmatched. CDR3 length: 14 residues. The CDR3 region has the DNA TGCAGTATCCGACAGGGGGCCACTGGAGAGACCCAGTACTTC. Its translation: CSIRQGATGETQYF.

The V and J genes are TRBV6-1 and TRBJ2-3; TRBD2 might be the D (6 bases). V lost 6 bases, J lost 3 bases, and 16 bases lay in between. Germline values: CDR1 MNHNS, CDR2 SASEGT. CDR3 length: 15 residues. The CDR3 nucleotides are TGTGCCAGCAGGAGACGGGAGTTCGGGACAGATACGCAGTATTTT. Translation: CASRRREFGTDTQYF.

This chain links TRBV4-1 with TRBJ1-3; no clear D. Deletions cut 1 base from V and 4 bases from J, with 2 bases between. The CDR3 extends over 12 amino acids. The germline CDR1 and CDR2 sequences are MGHRA and YSYEKL. CDR3 sequence reads: CASSQVGNTIYF. The DNA for the CDR3 is TGCGCCAGCAGCCAAGTGGGAAACACCATATATTTT.

The rearrangement links TRBV20-1 to TRBJ1-1; TRBD1 aligns across 7 bases. Germline CDR1 DFQATT, CDR2 SNEGSKA (reference sequence). CDR3 size: 12 residues. J gave up 5 bases and V 5 bases, and 5 bases lay outside the gene matches. The CDR3 reads CSARQGGTEAFF. Here the CDR3 DNA reads TGCAGTGCTCGACAGGGCGGGACTGAAGCTTTCTTT.

V gene TRBV10-3 combines with J gene TRBJ1-1; tentatively, D is TRBD1 (6 bases). The CDR3 contains 15 residues. With 4 bases removed from V and 1 base from J, the gap between germline ends came to 13 bases. Germline V CDR1 and CDR2: ENHRY, SYGVKD. The CDR3 reads CAISALGGGNTEAFF. CDR3 nucleotide sequence: TGTGCCATCAGTGCCTTAGGGGGGGGGAACACTGAAGCTTTCTTT.

Only one count was recorded for this clonotype. This chain links TRBV12-3 or TRBV12-4 with TRBJ2-6, with 10 bases lining up with TRBD1. The CDR3 runs 17 residues. The junction had 6 bases not matched to a gene; V was cut back by 7 bases and J by 0 bases. The CDR3 region has the DNA TGTGCCAGCACCGACAGGGGGCATCTCTCTGGGGCCAACGTCCTGACTTTC. It yields the protein CASTDRGHLSGANVLTF.

The gene calls are TRBV27 and TRBJ2-7, with TRBD1 identical over 8 bases. V was clipped by 5 bases and J by 3 bases; unmatched bases: 12. CDR1 and CDR2 from the germline V gene are MNHEY and SMNVEV (reference sequence). This CDR3 is 16 amino acids long. The CDR3 coding sequence is TGTGCCAGCAGTCGGGCCCAGGGGGCGGGTGACTACGAGCAGTACTTC. As protein: CASSRAQGAGDYEQYF.

The chain recombines TRBV7-6 with TRBJ2-2; tentative D call: TRBD1 (5 bases). V was clipped by 4 bases and J by 7 bases, with 7 bases between them. There are 12 residues in the CDR3. Germline-derived CDR1 and CDR2 are SGHVS and FNYEAQ. The CDR3, as DNA: TGTGCCAGCAGCTCCAGGGTCGGGGAGCTGTTTTTT. Translation: CASSSRVGELFF.

The V and J genes are TRBV3-1 and TRBJ1-2, with D perhaps matching TRBD1 (6 bases). The CDR3 contains 15 residues. Germline V gives CDR1 LGHDT, CDR2 YNNKEL (reference sequence). The V end lost 3 bases, the J end lost 3 bases, and 14 bases lay between the germline ends. The CDR3 spells CASSHEGGADYGYTF. CDR3 DNA: TGTGCCAGCAGCCATGAAGGGGGGGCTGACTATGGCTACACCTTC. The complete variable domain, with remaining parts taken from reference TRBV3-1 and TRBJ1-2, reads DTAVSQTPKYLVTQMGNDKSIKCEQNLGHDTMYWYKQDSKKFLKIMFSYNNKELIINETVPNRFSPKSPDKAHLNLHINSLELGDSAVYFCASSHEGGADYGYTFGSGTRLTVV.